This entry is about one T cell receptor (beta chain). In contrast to the negatively isolated CD8+ and CD4+ T cells, TEMRA cells were FACS-enriched. The data are from a study of CD8 T cells in Susac syndrome. Random hexamers were used to reverse transcribe the RNA input (about 0.5 to 1 ug). The authors amplified TCR beta CDR3 across 54 Vbeta and 13 Jbeta using immunoSEQ multiplex PCR. TCRdb re-called the immunoSEQ multiplex PCR reads through MiXCR, storing one row per CDR3 protein. In the table there are around 130,000 distinct CDR3 sequences, roughly 76% of which are singletons. V shed 2 bases and J 7 bases; nucleotides not matched to a gene: 7. Per the germline V gene, CDR1 is MNHEY and CDR2 is SVGAGI. The CDR3 runs to 15 residues.

The specimen sequenced was CD8+ T cells from PBMCs. The V and J genes are TRBV6-5 and TRBJ2-2; TRBD2 matches 7 bases. This sequence originates from a human donor with multiple sclerosis. CDR3 coding DNA: TGTGCCAGCAGTTACGGATGGGGGGGGGTCGGGGAGCTGTTTTTT. Residues: CASSYGWGGVGELFF.